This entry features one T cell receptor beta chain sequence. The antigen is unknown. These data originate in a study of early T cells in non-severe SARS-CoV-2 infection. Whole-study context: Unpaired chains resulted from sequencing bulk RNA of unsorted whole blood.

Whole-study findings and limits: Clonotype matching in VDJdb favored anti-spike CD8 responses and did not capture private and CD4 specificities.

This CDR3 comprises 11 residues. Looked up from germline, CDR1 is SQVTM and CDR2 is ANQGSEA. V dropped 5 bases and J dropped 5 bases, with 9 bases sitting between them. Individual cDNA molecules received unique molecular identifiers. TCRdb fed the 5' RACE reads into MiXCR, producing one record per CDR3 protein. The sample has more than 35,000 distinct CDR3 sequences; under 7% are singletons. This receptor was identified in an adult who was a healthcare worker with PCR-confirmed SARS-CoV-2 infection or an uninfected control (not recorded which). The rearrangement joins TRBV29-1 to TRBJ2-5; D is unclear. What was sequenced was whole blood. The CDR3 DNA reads TGCAGCGTTCTCGTCGGGGAGACCCAGTACTTC. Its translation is CSVLVGETQYF.